Below, 17 T cell receptor beta chains from the same sample are listed, as sequenced in a study of blood T cell repertoires in COVID-19. Method: immunoSEQ multiplex PCR; TCRdb's copy keeps in-frame clones and lacks some. The sample contains about 300,000 clones, under 90% of which appear only once. Sequencing input: peripheral blood. These receptors came from a woman in her thirties with COVID-19, enrolled during active disease.

The chain carries TRBV28 and TRBJ1-5; D is ambiguous. The CDR3 consists of 16 residues. Looked up from germline, CDR1 is MDHEN and CDR2 is SYDVKM. V was trimmed by 6 bases and J by 0 bases, leaving 15 bases between them. CDR3 protein: CASRVAAVNSNQPQHF. In DNA, the CDR3 is TGTGCCAGCAGAGTGGCCGCGGTCAATAGCAATCAGCCCCAGCATTTT.

V is TRBV6-5 and J is TRBJ1-6, with unresolved D. V was trimmed by 4 bases and J by 7 bases, leaving 5 bases between them. The CDR3 sequence is 12 residues long. Germline values: CDR1 MNHEY, CDR2 SVGAGI. The CDR3 region has the DNA TGTGCCAGCAGTTGGAGGAATTCACCCCTCCACTTT. This gives the protein CASSWRNSPLHF.

V usage is TRBV6-4 and J usage is TRBJ1-5, with TRBD1 matching 7 bases. The CDR3 has 16 amino acids. V lost 4 bases to trimming and J lost 0 bases; unmatched junction nucleotides: 6. Germline assignment: CDR1 MRHNA and CDR2 SNTAGT. CDR3 coding DNA: TGTGCCAGCAGTGGGAGGGGGCGCCTTAGCAATCAGCCCCAGCATTTT. Translating it yields CASSGRGRLSNQPQHF.

This clone was counted once. This chain links TRBV12-3 or TRBV12-4 with TRBJ1-6, with D uncertain. Trimming removed 1 base from V and 10 bases from J, with 5 bases in between. This CDR3 contains 12 residues. The CDR3 reads CASSLGESPLHF. DNA of the CDR3: TGTGCCAGCAGTTTAGGAGAGTCACCCCTCCACTTT.

The chain combines TRBV5-1 with TRBJ2-7, with TRBD2 as a possible D gene (5 bases). The V and J ends lost 4 bases and 5 bases respectively, with 19 bases between them. This CDR3 comprises 15 residues. The germline V gene encodes CDR1 SGHRS and CDR2 YFSETQ. This CDR3 is CASSPSSPPGDEQYV. CDR3 coding DNA: TGCGCCAGCAGCCCTAGCAGTCCCCCCGGGGACGAGCAGTACGTC.

The J gene is TRBJ2-7, the V gene TRBV6-6, with 8 positions matching TRBD1. This CDR3 is 14 amino acids long. The germline V gene encodes CDR1 MNHNY and CDR2 SVGAGI (reference sequence). The V gene end was trimmed by 1 base and the J gene end by 1 base; junction bases not matched to a gene: 0. The CDR3 protein is CASSYWTGSYEQYF. The CDR3 bases are TGTGCCAGCAGTTACTGGACAGGGTCCTACGAGCAGTACTTC.

The chain joins TRBV7-9 to TRBJ2-3; TRBD2 matches at 8 bases. Trimming at V came to 2 bases and at J to 4 bases, leaving 2 bases not matched to a gene. The CDR3 sequence is 14 residues long. The germline gives CDR1 SEHNR, CDR2 FQNEAQ (reference sequence). The DNA for the CDR3 is TGTGCCAGCAGCTTACGAGCGGGGGCAGATACGCAGTATTTT. Its translation is CASSLRAGADTQYF.

J is TRBJ1-2 and V is TRBV6-5, with TRBD1 matching 10 bases. Germline V gene sequence: CDR1 MNHEY, CDR2 SVGAGI. With V trimmed by 5 bases and J by 5 bases, 5 bases remained unmatched. The CDR3 has 14 residues. The CDR3, as DNA: TGTGCCAGCAGTCCCCGGACAGGGGGGTATGGCTACACCTTC. It codes for CASSPRTGGYGYTF.

V is TRBV2 and J is TRBJ2-3; TRBD1 aligns across 12 bases. The CDR3 totals 17 residues. Germline trimming cut 3 bases from V and 3 bases from J; bases unmatched to any gene: 7. Per germline, CDR1 SNHLY and CDR2 FYNNEI. The CDR3 spells CASSDPGQGAGTDTQYF. CDR3 nucleotide sequence: TGTGCCAGCAGTGACCCGGGACAGGGGGCTGGGACAGATACGCAGTATTTT. The full variable domain, with the rest looked up from reference TRBV2 and TRBJ2-3, is EPEVTQTPSHQVTQMGQEVILRCVPISNHLYFYWYRQILGQKVEFLVSFYNNEISEKSEIFDDQFSVERPDGSNFTLKIRSTKLEDSAMYFCASSDPGQGAGTDTQYFGPGTRLTVL.

This chain uses TRBV7-2 with TRBJ2-7, with a possible D match to TRBD2 (7 bases). Germline loops: CDR1 SGHTA, CDR2 FQGNSA. Trimming took off 7 bases at V and 4 bases at J, with 20 bases between the two ends. The CDR3 length is 15 residues. CDR3 residues: CASTPQGTTPYEQYF. CDR3 coding DNA: TGTGCCAGCACCCCGCAGGGGACTACTCCTTACGAGCAGTACTTC.

V and J are TRBV27 and TRBJ2-7; 7 positions agree with TRBD1. The CDR3 is 17 amino acids. Germline V gives CDR1 MNHEY, CDR2 SMNVEV (reference sequence). J gave up 2 bases and V 5 bases, and 15 bases lay outside the gene matches. In DNA, the CDR3 is TGTGCCAGCAGTATCCGTCGGGGCGAGGGGGCAGCCTACGAGCAGTACTTC. It yields the protein CASSIRRGEGAAYEQYF.

This chain uses TRBV6-2 or TRBV6-3 with TRBJ2-7, with TRBD2 matching over 12 bases. CDR3 length: 15 residues. Germline V gives CDR1 MNHEY, CDR2 SVGEGT. The V gene end was trimmed by 2 bases and the J gene end by 2 bases; junction bases not matched to a gene: 1. The CDR3 DNA sequence: TGTGCCAGCAGTTACCTAGCGGGGGGGCCCTACGAGCAGTACTTC. Translation: CASSYLAGGPYEQYF.

V is TRBV11-2 and J is TRBJ2-1, with D perhaps matching TRBD1 (6 bases). Germline CDR1 reads SGHAT; CDR2 reads FQNNGV. Trimming left V 0 bases short and J 14 bases short, with 17 bases between. This CDR3 is 14 amino acids long. CDR3 protein: CASSLDSTGFGKFF. CDR3 nucleotides: TGTGCCAGCAGCTTAGATTCCACAGGGTTTGGGAAGTTCTTC. Using reference TRBV11-2 and TRBJ2-1 for the parts outside the CDR3, the full variable domain is EAGVAQSPRYKIIEKRQSVAFWCNPISGHATLYWYQQILGQGPKLLIQFQNNGVVDDSQLPKDRFSAERLKGVDSTLKIQPAKLEDSAVYLCASSLDSTGFGKFFGPGTRLTVL.

The chain employs TRBV6-5 and TRBJ1-1; possibly TRBD1 for D (6 bases). The V end was cut by 2 bases, the J end by 5 bases, with 12 bases between. The CDR3 has 14 amino acids. Germline CDR1 reads MNHEY; CDR2 reads SVGAGI. In nucleotides, the CDR3 is TGTGCCAGCAGTTACGCACAGGGAGGGACTGAAGCTTTCTTT. It translates to CASSYAQGGTEAFF.

The chain combines TRBV11-3 with TRBJ1-2, with TRBD1 matching 7 bases. The CDR3 has 15 amino acids. Looked up from germline, CDR1 is SGHNT and CDR2 is YENEEA. V lost 5 bases and J lost 5; bases outside the gene matches: 11. This CDR3 is CASSRTGGGLYGYTF. For the CDR3, the DNA is TGTGCCAGCAGCCGTACCGGAGGGGGCTTGTATGGCTACACCTTC.

V usage is TRBV2 and J usage is TRBJ2-2; TRBD1 matches at 10 bases. Trimming removed 6 bases from V and 1 base from J; junction bases left unmatched: 8. The CDR3 loop spans 17 amino acids. CDR1 and CDR2 (germline): SNHLY, FYNNEI. The CDR3 loop reads CASRVDRDRGNTGELFF. Written as DNA, the CDR3 is TGTGCCAGCAGGGTGGACCGGGACAGGGGGAACACCGGGGAGCTGTTTTTT. The full variable domain, with the rest looked up from reference TRBV2 and TRBJ2-2, is EPEVTQTPSHQVTQMGQEVILRCVPISNHLYFYWYRQILGQKVEFLVSFYNNEISEKSEIFDDQFSVERPDGSNFTLKIRSTKLEDSAMYFCASRVDRDRGNTGELFFGEGSRLTVL.

The CDR3 region is CASSLASVYEGLNYGYTF. The CDR3 DNA sequence: TGCGCCAGCAGCTTGGCCAGCGTATACGAGGGACTTAACTATGGCTACACCTTC. This chain links TRBV5-1 with TRBJ1-2; possibly TRBD1 for D (5 bases). Between the trimmed V and J ends, which lost 0 bases and 1 base, there was a span of 19 bases. The CDR3 runs to 18 residues. From germline, CDR1 is SGHRS and CDR2 YFSETQ. The full variable domain, rest sourced from reference TRBV5-1 and TRBJ1-2, is KAGVTQTPRYLIKTRGQQVTLSCSPISGHRSVSWYQQTPGQGLQFLFEYFSETQRNKGNFPGRFSGRQFSNSRSEMNVSTLELGDSALYLCASSLASVYEGLNYGYTFGSGTRLTVV.